The 8 T cell receptor beta chains in this list originate from one sample, sequenced in a study of breast tumors, draining lymph nodes, adjacent tissues. Breast cancer patients provided tissue from their axillary draining lymph nodes. TCRdb reanalysed the multiplex PCR reads using MiXCR and keeps one entry per CDR3 protein. The sample records about 130,000 distinct CDR3 sequences, 15% to 20% being singletons. The specimen sequenced was axillary lymph node tissue. Every receptor here comes from a female donor with breast cancer. Some clones in this sample may be carry-over from other donors' samples.

This clonotype has ten or more counts. The J gene is TRBJ2-7, the V gene TRBV5-1; D is perhaps TRBD1 (6 bases). Germline V gene data show CDR1 as SGHRS and CDR2 as YFSETQ. Trimming cost V 1 base and J 0 bases, with 8 bases left between them. This CDR3 region has 14 residues. Here the CDR3 reads CASSLTGNSYEQYF. DNA of the CDR3: TGCGCCAGCAGCTTGACAGGGAACTCCTACGAGCAGTACTTC.

The chain is built from TRBV4-2 and TRBJ2-5, with TRBD2 identical over 7 bases. Trimming removed 9 bases from V and 4 bases from J; junction bases left unmatched: 14. Per germline, CDR1 LGHNA and CDR2 YNFKEQ. The CDR3 is 15 residues long. The CDR3: CASLRDLGRVETQYF. The CDR3 DNA is TGTGCCAGTCTAAGGGACCTAGGGAGGGTAGAGACCCAGTACTTC.

This clonotype was counted at least ten times. The genes are TRBV7-9 and TRBJ2-1; D may be TRBD1 or TRBD2 (6 bases each). The CDR3 has 15 amino acids. The germline V gene encodes CDR1 SEHNR and CDR2 FQNEAQ (reference sequence). Trimming shortened V by 8 bases and J by 4 bases, and 18 bases separated the two germline ends. The CDR3 region has the DNA TGTGCCAGCGGAACTTCGGGGGCTCCATACAATGAGCAGTTCTTC. It yields the protein CASGTSGAPYNEQFF.

This clonotype was recorded many times. The chain has TRBV7-3 and TRBJ2-3, with no clear D. V was trimmed by 1 base and J by 5 bases, leaving 1 base between them. CDR1 SGHTA and CDR2 FQGTGA come from the germline V gene. The CDR3 extends over 11 amino acids. In DNA form, the CDR3 reads TGTGCCAGCAGCTTAAAAGATACGCAGTATTTT. Protein: CASSLKDTQYF.

This clonotype appeared many times. The CDR3 protein is CASSQDWNNEQFF. The CDR3 DNA reads as TGTGCCAGCAGCCAAGATTGGAACAATGAGCAGTTCTTC. The chain recombines TRBV3-1 with TRBJ2-1; no clear D gene. Trimming took 0 bases from V and 5 from J, leaving 5 bases between them. Germline assignment: CDR1 LGHDT and CDR2 YNNKEL (reference sequence). This CDR3 contains 13 residues.

At least ten counts were recorded for this clonotype. This chain joins TRBV24-1 and TRBJ1-4, with D tentatively TRBD1 (6 bases). The CDR3 is 15 residues long. Per the germline V gene, CDR1 is KGHDR and CDR2 is SFDVKD. V gave up 4 bases and J gave up 3 bases, with 11 bases separating them. CDR3 sequence (DNA): TGTGCCACCAGTGAAACAGGGTCGCCTAATGAAAAACTGTTTTTT. This gives the protein CATSETGSPNEKLFF.

The genes are TRBV28 and TRBJ2-3; 7 nucleotides agree with TRBD2. The CDR3 is 17 amino acids. With 5 bases clipped from V and 4 bases from J, the junction kept 15 bases outside the gene matches. Germline V gene data show CDR1 as MDHEN and CDR2 as SYDVKM. CDR3 sequence reads: CASSLILSGKAPDTQYF. CDR3 DNA: TGTGCCAGCAGTCTCATCTTAAGCGGGAAAGCACCAGATACGCAGTATTTT.

As concerns this clonotype: One base away lies a much larger clone, so this may be a sequencing read error. V is TRBV24-1 and J is TRBJ2-1; the D call may be TRBD1 or TRBD2 (5 bases each). This CDR3 has 14 residues. The V and J ends lost 5 bases and 8 bases respectively, with 15 bases between them. In germline, CDR1 is KGHDR, CDR2 SFDVKD. The CDR3 DNA sequence: TGTGCCACCAGTGTCCGGGACCGCCTTTATGAGCAGTTCTTC. It specifies CATSVRDRLYEQFF.